The text below deals with one T cell receptor (beta chain). V lost 7 bases and J lost 4, with 11 bases in between. The germline CDR1 and CDR2 sequences are MNHEY and SVGAGI. The CDR3 consists of 14 residues. Data came from immunoSEQ multiplex PCR; TCRdb stores just in-frame clones and leaves some out. The repertoire includes about 70,000 clones, 70% to 90% of them detected once, and 2.8% sits in the top ten. The data were taken from a study of OX40 agonist ivuxolimab in advanced cancers. Sequenced here: CD4+ or CD8+ T cells sorted from blood, sampled in a trial of the OX40 agonist ivuxolimab. This receptor was obtained from an adult with an advanced solid tumor such as melanoma, head and neck, liver or kidney cancer. This chain uses TRBV6-5 with TRBJ1-6; tentative D call: TRBD1 (6 bases). CDR3: CASTGQTYNSPLHF. CDR3 sequence (DNA): TGTGCCAGCACCGGACAGACGTATAATTCACCCCTCCACTTT.